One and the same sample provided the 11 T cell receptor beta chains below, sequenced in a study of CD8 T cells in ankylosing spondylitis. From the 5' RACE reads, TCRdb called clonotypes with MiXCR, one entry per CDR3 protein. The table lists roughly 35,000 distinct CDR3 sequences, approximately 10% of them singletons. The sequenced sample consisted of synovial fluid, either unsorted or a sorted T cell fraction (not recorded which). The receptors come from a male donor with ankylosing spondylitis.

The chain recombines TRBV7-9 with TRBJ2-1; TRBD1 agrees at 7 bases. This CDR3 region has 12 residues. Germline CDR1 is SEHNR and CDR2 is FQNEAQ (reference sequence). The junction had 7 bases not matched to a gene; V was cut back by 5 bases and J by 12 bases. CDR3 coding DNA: TGTGCCAGCAGCCCCGACAGGGTAGGGCAGTTCTTC. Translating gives CASSPDRVGQFF. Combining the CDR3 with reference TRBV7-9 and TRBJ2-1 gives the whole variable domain DTGVSQNPRHKITKRGQNVTFRCDPISEHNRLYWYRQTLGQGPEFLTYFQNEAQLEKSRLLSDRFSAERPKGSFSTLEIQRTEQGDSAMYLCASSPDRVGQFFGPGTRLTVL.

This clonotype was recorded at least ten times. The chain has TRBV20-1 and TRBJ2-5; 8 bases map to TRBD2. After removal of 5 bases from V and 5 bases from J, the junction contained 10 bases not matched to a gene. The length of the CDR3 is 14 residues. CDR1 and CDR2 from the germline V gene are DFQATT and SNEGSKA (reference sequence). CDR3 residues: CSACLPTSVETQYF. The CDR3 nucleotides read TGCAGTGCTTGCTTACCGACTAGCGTGGAGACCCAGTACTTC.

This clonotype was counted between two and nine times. The CDR3 coding sequence is TGTGCCAGCAGCTTGGGGTTGGCAGCGAATGAGCAGTTCTTC. It encodes CASSLGLAANEQFF. V usage is TRBV7-9 and J usage is TRBJ2-1; D unclear. CDR1 and CDR2 (germline): SEHNR, FQNEAQ (reference sequence). V lost 3 bases, J lost 7 bases, and 13 bases lay in between. This CDR3 comprises 14 residues.

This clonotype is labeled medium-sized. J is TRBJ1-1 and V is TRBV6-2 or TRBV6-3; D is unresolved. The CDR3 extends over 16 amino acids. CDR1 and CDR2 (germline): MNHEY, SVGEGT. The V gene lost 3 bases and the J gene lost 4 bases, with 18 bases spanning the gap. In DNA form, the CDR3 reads TGTGCCAGCAGTTATGGGGAAGATCACCCTCCCACTGAAGCTTTCTTT. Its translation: CASSYGEDHPPTEAFF.

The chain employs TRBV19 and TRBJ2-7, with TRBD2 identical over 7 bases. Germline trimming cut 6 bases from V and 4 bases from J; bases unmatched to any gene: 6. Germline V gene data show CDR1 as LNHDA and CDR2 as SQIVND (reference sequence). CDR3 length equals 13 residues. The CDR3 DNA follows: TGTGCCAGTAGCAGCGGGATCGAGTACGAGCAGTACTTC. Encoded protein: CASSSGIEYEQYF. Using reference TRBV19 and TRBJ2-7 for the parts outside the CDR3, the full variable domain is DGGITQSPKYLFRKEGQNVTLSCEQNLNHDAMYWYRQDPGQGLRLIYYSQIVNDFQKGDIAEGYSVSREKKESFPLTVTSAQKNPTAFYLCASSSGIEYEQYFGPGTRLTVT.

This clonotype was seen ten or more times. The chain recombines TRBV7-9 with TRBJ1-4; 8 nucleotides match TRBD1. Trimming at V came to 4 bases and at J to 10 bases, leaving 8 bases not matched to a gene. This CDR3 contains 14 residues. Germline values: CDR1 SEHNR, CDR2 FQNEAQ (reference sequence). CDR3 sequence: CASSSGQERGKLFF. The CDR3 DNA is TGTGCCAGCAGCTCGGGACAGGAACGTGGAAAACTGTTTTTT.

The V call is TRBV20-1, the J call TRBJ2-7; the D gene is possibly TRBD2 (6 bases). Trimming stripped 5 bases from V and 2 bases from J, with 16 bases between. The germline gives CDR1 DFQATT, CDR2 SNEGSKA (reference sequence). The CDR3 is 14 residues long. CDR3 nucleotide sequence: TGCAGTGCTTTCGCGGGAACAGAAACCTACGAGCAGTACTTC. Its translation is CSAFAGTETYEQYF.

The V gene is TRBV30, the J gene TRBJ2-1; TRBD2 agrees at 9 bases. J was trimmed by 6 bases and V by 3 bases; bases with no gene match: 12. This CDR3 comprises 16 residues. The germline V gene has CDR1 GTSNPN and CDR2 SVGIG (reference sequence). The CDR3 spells CAWRRGTSNMGNEQFF. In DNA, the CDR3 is TGTGCCTGGAGGAGAGGGACTAGCAATATGGGCAATGAGCAGTTCTTC.

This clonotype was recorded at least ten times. The CDR3, as DNA: TGCAGTGCCGCTAGGTACAATGAGCAGTTCTTC. Translated: CSAARYNEQFF. This sequence joins TRBV20-1 and TRBJ2-1, with no clear D. Germline CDR1 and CDR2: DFQATT and SNEGSKA (reference sequence). V lost 6 bases and J 4 bases, leaving 7 bases between the germline ends. The CDR3 covers 11 residues.

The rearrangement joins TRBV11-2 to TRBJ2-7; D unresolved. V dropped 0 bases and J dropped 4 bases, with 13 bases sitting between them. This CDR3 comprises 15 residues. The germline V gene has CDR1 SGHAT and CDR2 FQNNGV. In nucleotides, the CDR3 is TGTGCCAGCAGCTTAGATCGGGCGGACGATTACGAGCAGTACTTC. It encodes CASSLDRADDYEQYF.

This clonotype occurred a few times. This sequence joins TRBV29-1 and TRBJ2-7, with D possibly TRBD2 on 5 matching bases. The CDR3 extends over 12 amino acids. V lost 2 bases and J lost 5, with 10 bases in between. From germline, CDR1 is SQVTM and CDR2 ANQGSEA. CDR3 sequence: CSVELAGDEQYF. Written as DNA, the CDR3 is TGCAGCGTTGAATTGGCGGGTGACGAGCAGTACTTC.